Following are 11 T cell receptor beta chains from one sample sequenced in a study of CD4 and CD8 cells across lung adenocarcinoma regions. MiXCR was run by TCRdb on the PCR reads, yielding one entry per CDR3 protein. The sample records under 10,000 distinct CDR3 sequences, 46% being singletons. Sequencing was done on a sample of CD4+ T cells from the margin of a lung tumor. The receptors derive from a female donor with lung adenocarcinoma. The CD4 and CD8 labels of this study may be unreliable.

In its sample, this clonotype is medium-sized. The chain joins TRBV6-2 or TRBV6-3 to TRBJ2-1; D may be TRBD2 (6 bases). Germline V gives CDR1 MNHEY, CDR2 SVGEGT. The CDR3 is 14 residues long. Trimming shortened V by 6 bases and J by 4 bases, and 13 bases separated the two germline ends. CDR3 loop: CASRPRDLYNEQFF. The CDR3 region has the DNA TGTGCCAGCAGACCGCGGGACTTATACAATGAGCAGTTCTTC.

This clonotype was detected many times. This rearrangement joins TRBV12-3 or TRBV12-4 to TRBJ2-1, with D possibly matching TRBD2 (6 bases). This CDR3 contains 13 residues. Trimming pared 7 bases from V and 7 bases from J, leaving 14 bases between. CDR3 nucleotides: TGTGCCAGCACTCATTCCGGGGGAAATGAGCAGTTCTTC. Residues: CASTHSGGNEQFF.

In regard to this clonotype: Germline is not matched at one junction end, which may reflect a read error. The chain joins TRBV6-1 to TRBJ2-3, with D perhaps being TRBD1 or TRBD2 (6 bases each). The CDR3 has 15 amino acids. Germline CDR1 and CDR2: MNHNS and SASEGT. The CDR3 loop reads CARGLGGRDQDTQYF. The CDR3 bases are TGTGCCAGGGGGCTCGGGGGCCGTGACCAAGATACCCAGTATTTC.

This clonotype was seen ten or more times. This chain links TRBV6-1 with TRBJ2-3, with D possibly matching TRBD2 (6 bases). The ends were cut back, 7 bases at V and 3 bases at J, with 20 bases in the middle. The CDR3 runs to 16 residues. Germline assignment: CDR1 MNHNS and CDR2 SASEGT. The CDR3 region has the DNA TGTGCCAGCATCGTAGTAGGAGCGGGCCTGACAGATACGCAGTATTTT. This codes for CASIVVGAGLTDTQYF.

This clonotype was picked up a small number of times. A much larger clone lies one base from this, so it may be a read error. The chain has TRBV6-5 and TRBJ2-1; D possibly matches TRBD1 or TRBD2 (6 bases each). With the DNA end fitting TRBJ2-7 better, the J assignment may be wrong. This CDR3 is 15 amino acids long. CDR1 is MNHEY and CDR2 is SVGAGI in the germline V gene. CDR3 sequence reads: CASSYPSEGGNEQYF. The CDR3 nucleotides read TGTGCCAGCAGTTACCCGAGCGAGGGGGGCAATGAGCAGTACTTC.

This clonotype came up a few times. The CDR3 DNA reads TGTGCCAGCAAACTACAGGGGGCTGGCACTGAAGCTTTCTTT. Its protein is CASKLQGAGTEAFF. This chain joins TRBV27 and TRBJ1-1, with TRBD1 matching 9 bases. Germline V gene lookup returns CDR1 MNHEY and CDR2 SMNVEV (reference sequence). The V gene end was trimmed by 7 bases and the J gene end by 4 bases; junction bases not matched to a gene: 7. This CDR3 is built from 14 residues.

J is TRBJ2-2 and V is TRBV6-1, with no clear D. Per germline, CDR1 MNHNS and CDR2 SASEGT. The V end was cut by 5 bases, the J end by 0 bases, with 10 bases between. There are 15 residues in the CDR3. CDR3 in amino acids: CASSHANSNTGELFF. CDR3 nucleotide sequence: TGTGCCAGCAGTCATGCTAATTCGAACACCGGGGAGCTGTTTTTT.

The rearrangement links TRBV27 to TRBJ2-4; D possibly uses TRBD1 or TRBD2 (5 bases each). With 3 bases removed from V and 13 bases from J, the gap between germline ends came to 19 bases. This CDR3 spans 14 amino acids. CDR1 is MNHEY and CDR2 is SMNVEV in the germline V gene (reference sequence). CDR3 loop: CASSFGGTADTQYF. The CDR3 nucleotides read TGTGCCAGCAGTTTTGGGGGTACCGCAGATACGCAGTACTTC.

Note on this clonotype: Germline and junction disagree at one end, which may indicate a read error. The chain combines TRBV6-5 with TRBJ2-3; D remains unclear. The CDR3 consists of 14 residues. The V gene's germline CDR1 is MNHEY and CDR2 SVGAGI. The CDR3 loop reads CASSYRTAKNTQYF. In nucleotides, the CDR3 is TGTGCCAGCAGTTACCGTACAGCCAAAAACACGCAGTACTTT.

This clonotype counts as medium-sized (0.01 to 0.1%). The V gene is TRBV6-1, the J gene TRBJ2-4; 8 bases line up with TRBD2. This CDR3 contains 15 residues. Losses at the gene ends were 6 bases for V and 1 base for J; bases not matched to a gene: 5. CDR1 MNHNS and CDR2 SASEGT come from the germline V gene. The CDR3 here is CASSPGGVAKNIQYF. The CDR3 DNA reads TGTGCCAGCAGCCCGGGGGGGGTTGCCAAAAACATTCAGTACTTC.

Details on this clonotype: One junction end does not reproduce the germline sequence, and a read error may be involved. The rearrangement links TRBV6-4 to TRBJ2-4; 9 bases map to TRBD1. Germline V gives CDR1 MRHNA, CDR2 SNTAGT. This CDR3 has 14 amino acids. The CDR3, as DNA: TGTGGCAGCTCGGGACAGGGTGGCAAAAACATGCAGTACTTC. This sequence encodes CGSSGQGGKNMQYF.